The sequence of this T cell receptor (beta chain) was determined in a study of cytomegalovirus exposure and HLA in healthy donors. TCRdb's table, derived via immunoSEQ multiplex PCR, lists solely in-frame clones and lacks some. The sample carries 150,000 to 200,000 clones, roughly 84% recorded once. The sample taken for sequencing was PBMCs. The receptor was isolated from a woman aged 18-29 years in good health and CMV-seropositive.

The CDR3 DNA reads as TGTGCCAGCTCACCCCTAGACGGGAGGAATGAGCAGTTCTTC. This sequence encodes CASSPLDGRNEQFF. This chain joins TRBV18 and TRBJ2-1; 7 bases map to TRBD2. The CDR3 is made up of 14 amino acids. CDR1 KGHSH and CDR2 LQKENI come from the germline V gene. Trimming took 3 bases from V and 7 from J; bases not matched to a gene: 6.